The 10 T cell receptor beta chains below all came from one sample that was sequenced in a study of regulatory T cells in long-lasting Graves disease. Both iRepertoire HTBI primers and Arm-PCR of CDR3 regions were used to build the TCR beta libraries. TCRdb reprocessed the multiplex PCR reads with MiXCR, giving one entry per CDR3 protein. This sample has about 610,000 distinct CDR3 sequences, with about 15% found just once. Stated time point: newly diagnosed GD, antithyroid drugs for less than 3 months. There was RNA extracted from PBMCs, and the TCR library was made from it. These same data were also listed under a study on T cells in Graves' hyperthyroidism and ophthalmopathy.

The source material was peripheral blood mononuclear cells (PBMCs), sampled at new diagnosis, from a patient treated with antithyroid drugs. The source is a man between 18 and 29 years old with Graves disease.

This clonotype was observed at least ten times. The V call is TRBV7-3, the J call TRBJ1-2; D call uncertain. The CDR3 contains 12 residues. Per germline, CDR1 SGHTA and CDR2 FQGTGA. The ends were cut back, 5 bases at V and 4 bases at J, with 8 bases in the middle. The CDR3 sequence is CASSNRSYGYTF. The CDR3 DNA sequence: TGTGCCAGCAGCAACAGAAGCTATGGCTACACCTTC.

There are many counts of this clonotype. This sequence joins TRBV5-1 and TRBJ1-2; a weak D match, TRBD1 (5 bases). The CDR3 sequence is 15 residues long. Germline lookup yields CDR1 SGHRS and CDR2 YFSETQ. V shed 3 bases and J shed 4 bases, with 16 bases lying between them. The CDR3 DNA is TGCGCCAGCAGCTCAACCGGGACCATGGTCTATGGCTACACCTTC. It specifies CASSSTGTMVYGYTF.

This clonotype occurred many times. This chain links TRBV20-1 with TRBJ1-1; possibly TRBD1 for D (5 bases). The germline gives CDR1 DFQATT, CDR2 SNEGSKA (reference sequence). This CDR3 comprises 14 residues. Trimming cost V 3 bases and J 1 base, with 12 bases left between them. CDR3 sequence: CSARLGTANTEAFF. In nucleotides, the CDR3 is TGCAGTGCTAGGTTAGGGACGGCGAACACTGAAGCTTTCTTT.

This clonotype was recorded many times. This CDR3 is CASSSRERGYNEQFF. In nucleotides, the CDR3 is TGTGCCAGCAGCTCACGGGAGAGGGGATACAATGAGCAGTTCTTC. The genes are TRBV11-2 and TRBJ2-1, with D possibly being TRBD2 (6 bases). V lost 4 bases, J lost 4 bases, and 14 bases lay in between. This CDR3 has 15 amino acids. The germline CDR1 and CDR2 sequences are SGHAT and FQNNGV.

In this sample, this clonotype turned up once. The chain has TRBV2 and TRBJ1-1; D not certain. CDR1 and CDR2 from the germline V gene are SNHLY and FYNNEI. V was trimmed by 6 bases and J by 3 bases, leaving 8 bases between them. CDR3 length: 12 residues. The CDR3 is CASRTWHTEAFF. The CDR3, as DNA: TGTGCCAGCAGAACGTGGCACACTGAAGCTTTCTTT.

This clonotype appeared a few times. The rearrangement joins TRBV4-1 to TRBJ2-2, with no clear D. Germline CDR1 is MGHRA and CDR2 is YSYEKL. This CDR3 contains 14 residues. The V end was cut by 3 bases, the J end by 0 bases, with 5 bases between. CDR3 DNA: TGCGCCAGCAGCCACTCAACGAACACCGGGGAGCTGTTTTTT. Translated: CASSHSTNTGELFF.

The chain has TRBV6-4 and TRBJ2-7, with D maybe TRBD1 (6 bases). V was clipped by 6 bases and J by 2 bases, with 14 bases between them. The CDR3 is 14 residues long. Germline V lookup: CDR1 MRHNA, CDR2 SNTAGT. The CDR3 nucleotides read TGTGCCAGCAGCCAGGGGCTAGGAGCCTACGAGCAGTACTTC. Protein sequence: CASSQGLGAYEQYF.

This clonotype was seen repeatedly, ten times or more. The genes are TRBV2 and TRBJ2-7; D is unresolved. The ends were cut back, 4 bases at V and 4 bases at J, with 8 bases in the middle. The CDR3 loop spans 12 amino acids. Per the germline V gene, CDR1 is SNHLY and CDR2 is FYNNEI. CDR3 region: CASSGASYEQYF. As DNA, the CDR3 is TGTGCCAGCAGTGGGGCCTCATACGAGCAGTACTTC.

The chain joins TRBV7-9 to TRBJ1-1; 9 nucleotides align to TRBD1. Trimming at V came to 5 bases and at J to 8 bases, leaving 9 bases not matched to a gene. Germline-derived CDR1 and CDR2 are SEHNR and FQNEAQ (reference sequence). CDR3 length: 14 residues. CDR3 protein: CASSRQGGTPEAFF. CDR3 sequence (DNA): TGTGCCAGCAGCCGACAGGGGGGGACCCCCGAAGCTTTCTTT.

This chain uses TRBV6-7 with TRBJ2-2, with 8 bases matching TRBD2. TRBV6-7 is an ORF, with its function uncertain. With 8 bases clipped from V and 4 bases from J, the junction kept 9 bases outside the gene matches. This CDR3 is built from 15 residues. CDR3: CASDSSGNATGELFF. CDR3 coding DNA: TGTGCCAGCGATAGTAGCGGGAATGCCACCGGGGAGCTGTTTTTT.